This entry is about one T cell receptor beta chain. The specificity of this receptor is unknown. No much larger clone exists at a distance of one base, and base qualities are not known. The data were taken from a study of blood T cell repertoires in COVID-19 (dated by TCRdb to about 2020). Background for the entire study: Samples covering the acute and convalescent phases of COVID-19 were provided by collaborators in the United States, Italy and Spain. The prospective study material was composed of cDNA or gDNA derived from T cells, B-cell-depleted T cells, or PBMCs. Deeply sampled blood TCRbeta repertoires from subjects exposed to, actively infected with, or recovered from COVID-19 were included in the dataset. A freely available public database, intended as a resource for researchers studying the immune response to SARS-CoV-2, is where the repertoires were released. Samples came from the ongoing ImmuneRACE study (first 160 participants) plus 1,254 subjects from 6 global collaborators. A de-identified subject ID, COVID-19 status, age in years and sex were almost always included in the sample metadata. Where HLA class I and class II types were available, the types were taken from metadata supplied by the sample provider, not from assay-based typing. Overall study results and their limits: How much clinical and demographic metadata was included differed by source and by participant, and the metadata was provided uncurated.

In the prospective study, participants were roughly 18 to 100 years old, resided in about two dozen geographic areas of the United States, and were enrolled through a virtual design. To assign participants to cohorts, the prospective study relied on clinical history that participants themselves reported in a screening survey and a study questionnaire. Mobile phlebotomists in the prospective study collected whole blood, serum and a nasopharyngeal or oropharyngeal swab from every participant. Prospective study participants could optionally give additional blood draws and questionnaires over a roughly 2-month period. Prospective study blood samples were shipped either frozen or at room temperature before DNA extraction. TCRbeta CDR3 regions were amplified from genomic DNA by means of the immunoSEQ Assay, a bias-controlled multiplex PCR. On the authors' methods: Within the assay, amplification of reference gene primers was used to estimate how many nucleated cells each sample contained. To quantify the absolute abundance of each unique TCRbeta CDR3 rearrangement, sequence reads were collapsed and filtered. Productive Simpson clonality was computed per sample as the square root of Simpson's diversity index over productive rearrangements. This is the immuneACCESS table as TCRdb keeps it, with only in-frame sequences that have V and J called. A part of the clones is gone; compared with another copy, unresolved V genes explain less than half, and the rest is unexplained. The V and J calls and clone size are taken from that table; D and trimming were inferred from the DNA. The sample data list approximately 150,000 clones, and more than 65% of these were observed just once. The biggest ten clones account for about 5.3% of the sample.

Relative to germline, V is 6 bases shorter and J is 5 bases shorter, with 14 bases between their ends. The CDR3 goes from the cysteine to the phenylalanine over 13 residues. Only the CDR3 DNA is retained, 39 bases long and in frame from the first base. CDR1 SGHRS and CDR2 YFSETQ are derived from the germline V gene. Here the chain combines TRBV5-1 and TRBJ1-1, and possibly TRBD1, on 6 matching bases. This receptor was obtained from a middle-aged woman with acute COVID-19. The specimen was PBMCs or T cells enriched from blood (not recorded which). The CDR3: CASTQGGKTEAFF. The DNA sequence is as follows: TGCGCCAGCACCCAAGGGGGTAAGACTGAAGCTTTCTTT.